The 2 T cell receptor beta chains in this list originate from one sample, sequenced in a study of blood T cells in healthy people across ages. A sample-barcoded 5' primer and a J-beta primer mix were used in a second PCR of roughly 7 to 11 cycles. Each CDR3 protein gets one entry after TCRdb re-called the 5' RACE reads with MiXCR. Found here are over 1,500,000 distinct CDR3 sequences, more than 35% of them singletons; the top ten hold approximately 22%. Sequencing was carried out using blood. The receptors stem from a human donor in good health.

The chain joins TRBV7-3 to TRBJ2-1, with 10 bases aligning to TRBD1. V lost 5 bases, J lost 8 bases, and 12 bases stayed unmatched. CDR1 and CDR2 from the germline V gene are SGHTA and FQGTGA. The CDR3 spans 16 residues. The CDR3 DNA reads TGTGCCAGCAGCACTAGCGGAGGACAGGGGGGTGATGAGCAGTTCTTC. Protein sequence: CASSTSGGQGGDEQFF.

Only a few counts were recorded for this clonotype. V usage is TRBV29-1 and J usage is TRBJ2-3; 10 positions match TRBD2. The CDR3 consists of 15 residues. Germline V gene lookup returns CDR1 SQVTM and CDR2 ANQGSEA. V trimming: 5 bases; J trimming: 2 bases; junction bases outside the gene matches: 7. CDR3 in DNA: TGCAGCGTTACTCCTAGCGGGGGTTACACAGATACGCAGTATTTT. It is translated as CSVTPSGGYTDTQYF.